The rows below give T cell receptor beta chains drawn from one sample of a study of siplizumab effects on memory and regulatory T cells. This table comes from immunoSEQ multiplex PCR, and its TCRdb copy is limited to in-frame clones, with some not included. The data hold about 120,000 clones, with 90% to 95% observed a single time. The source material was non-Treg CD4+ T cells sorted from blood. All receptors come from a human donor in good health. Both conserved end residues are trimmed from each CDR3. The D gene is left open where the match is weak. Not every row has a clone size; where given, it reads once, few, many or a size class.

d_gene | j_gene | v_gene | abundance | CDR3aa
- | TRBJ2-5 | TRBV29-1 | - | SLLLDKAQETQY
TRBD1 | TRBJ1-1 | TRBV7-9 | - | ASSLTGQGTLNTEAF
- | TRBJ2-7 | TRBV6-5 | - | ASIPQGGGEQY
TRBD2 | TRBJ2-4 | TRBV7-9 | - | ASSLVLLLAGPEGIQY
TRBD1 | TRBJ1-2 | TRBV15 | - | ATSGQDRDPNYGYT
- | TRBJ2-5 | TRBV15 | - | ATSRDQETQY
TRBD2 | TRBJ2-1 | TRBV14 | - | ASSQGLAGGGEQF
TRBD2 | TRBJ2-1 | TRBV6-5 | - | ASSALAGAHNEQF
- | TRBJ2-5 | TRBV9 | once | ASSVGLTRETQY
TRBD2 | TRBJ2-7 | TRBV27 | - | ASSFSGMYTYEQY
TRBD2 | TRBJ2-3 | TRBV4-2 | - | ASSLRTSGEVDTQY
- | TRBJ1-3 | TRBV7-8 | - | ASSLGLGNTIY
TRBD1 | TRBJ2-7 | TRBV6-5 | - | ASSYSDRAWSEQY
- | TRBJ1-5 | TRBV6-5 | - | ASSYSERNQPQH
TRBD1 | TRBJ2-7 | TRBV10-3 | - | ASRSTGLEQY
TRBD2 | TRBJ2-1 | TRBV4-2 | - | ASSQDLAGVRANEQF
- | TRBJ1-1 | TRBV2 | - | ASSPEGEAF
- | TRBJ2-3 | TRBV5-1 | - | ASRGSEVGTDTQY
TRBD1 | TRBJ1-3 | TRBV6-6 | - | ASSSQGYRRNTIY
- | TRBJ1-2 | TRBV27 | - | ASSPVDGGLGYT
TRBD1 | TRBJ2-5 | TRBV5-1 | - | ASSLVRQGAGETQY
- | TRBJ2-2 | TRBV6-1 | - | ASRAGYTGELF
- | TRBJ2-3 | TRBV27 | - | ATRHETDTQY
- | TRBJ1-1 | TRBV6-6 | - | ASSKDRREAF
- | TRBJ2-7 | TRBV10-2 | - | ASSEASFGYEQY
- | TRBJ2-2 | TRBV19 | - | ASSKGLDTGELF
- | TRBJ1-2 | TRBV7-9 | - | ASSCQINYGYT